This T cell receptor (beta chain) was documented in a study of cytomegalovirus exposure and HLA in healthy donors. Overall study results and limits: A later analysis by the authors found several of the most significant clusters apparently linked to common viral pathogens. The likely explanation for a cluster of highly shared sequence variants was sequencing artifact.

The CDR3 extends over 15 amino acids. The PCR was carried out with 60 Vbeta primers and 13 Jbeta primers. Assay used: immunoSEQ multiplex PCR; TCRdb lists only in-frame clones, some missing. The sample has over 100,000 clones, around 86% seen once. Regarding this clone: Its antigen is not known.

V gene TRBV21-1 combines with J gene TRBJ2-7; TRBD1, the D gene given by the table, was not confirmed from the DNA. TRBV21-1 is a listed pseudogene. This sequence was found in a young woman in good health and CMV-seronegative. Sequencing was performed on PBMCs. CDR3 sequence (DNA): TGTGCCAGCAGCAAAGCCGACAGGGGGCGATACGAGCAGTACTTC. It yields the protein CASSKADRGRYEQYF.